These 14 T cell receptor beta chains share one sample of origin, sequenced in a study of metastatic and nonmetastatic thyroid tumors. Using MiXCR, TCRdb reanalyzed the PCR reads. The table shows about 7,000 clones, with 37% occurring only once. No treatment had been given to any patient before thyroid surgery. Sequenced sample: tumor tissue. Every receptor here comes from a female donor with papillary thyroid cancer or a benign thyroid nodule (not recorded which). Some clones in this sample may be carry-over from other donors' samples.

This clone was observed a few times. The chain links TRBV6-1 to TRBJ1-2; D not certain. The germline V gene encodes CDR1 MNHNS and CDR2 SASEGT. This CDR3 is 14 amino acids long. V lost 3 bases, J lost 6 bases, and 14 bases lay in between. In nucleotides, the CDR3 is TGTGCCAGCAGTGACTTAGAATGGAACCATGGCTACACCTTC. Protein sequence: CASSDLEWNHGYTF.

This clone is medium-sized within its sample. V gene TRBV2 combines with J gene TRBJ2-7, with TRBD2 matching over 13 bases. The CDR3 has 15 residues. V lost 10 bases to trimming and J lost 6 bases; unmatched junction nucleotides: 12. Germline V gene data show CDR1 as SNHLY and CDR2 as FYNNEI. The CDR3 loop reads CATSGTSGMGPEQYF. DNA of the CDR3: TGTGCCACCTCCGGGACTAGCGGGATGGGACCCGAGCAGTACTTC.

The DNA of the CDR3 is TGTGCCAGCAGTCTCAAGCGGAGGAGTAGCTACAATGAGCAGTTCTTC. As protein: CASSLKRRSSYNEQFF. The rearrangement uses TRBV27 and TRBJ2-1; possible D gene TRBD2, 5 bases. The CDR3 spans 16 residues. Germline assignment: CDR1 MNHEY and CDR2 SMNVEV (reference sequence). With 5 bases removed from V and 3 bases from J, the gap between germline ends came to 17 bases.

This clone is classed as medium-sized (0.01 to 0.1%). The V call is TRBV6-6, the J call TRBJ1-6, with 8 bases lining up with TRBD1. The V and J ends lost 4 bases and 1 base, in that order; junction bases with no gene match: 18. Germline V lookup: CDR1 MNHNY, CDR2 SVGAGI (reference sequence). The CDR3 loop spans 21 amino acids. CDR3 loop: CASSSHPPGQASASYNSPLHF. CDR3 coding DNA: TGTGCCAGCAGTTCTCACCCTCCGGGACAGGCCAGCGCGTCCTATAATTCACCCCTCCACTTT.

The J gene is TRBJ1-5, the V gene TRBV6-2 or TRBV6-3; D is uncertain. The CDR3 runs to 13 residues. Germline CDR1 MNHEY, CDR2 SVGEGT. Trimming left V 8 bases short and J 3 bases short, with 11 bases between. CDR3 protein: CASRDRSNQPQHF. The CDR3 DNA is TGTGCCAGCCGAGACCGATCCAATCAGCCCCAGCATTTT.

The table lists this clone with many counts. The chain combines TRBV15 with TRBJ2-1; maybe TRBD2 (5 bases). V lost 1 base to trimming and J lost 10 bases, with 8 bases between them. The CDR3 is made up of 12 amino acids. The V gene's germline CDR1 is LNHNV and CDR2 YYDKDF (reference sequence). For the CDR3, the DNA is TGTGCCACCAGCAGAGCGGGAACCGAGCAGTTCTTC. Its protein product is CATSRAGTEQFF.

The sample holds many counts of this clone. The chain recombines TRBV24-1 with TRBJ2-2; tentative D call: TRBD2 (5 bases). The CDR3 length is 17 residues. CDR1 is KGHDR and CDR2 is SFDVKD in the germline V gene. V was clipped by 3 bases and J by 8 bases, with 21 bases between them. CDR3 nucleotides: TGTGCCACCAGTGATCCCCTTGCTAGCTCCCAAGGGGGGGAGCTGTTTTTT. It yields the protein CATSDPLASSQGGELFF.

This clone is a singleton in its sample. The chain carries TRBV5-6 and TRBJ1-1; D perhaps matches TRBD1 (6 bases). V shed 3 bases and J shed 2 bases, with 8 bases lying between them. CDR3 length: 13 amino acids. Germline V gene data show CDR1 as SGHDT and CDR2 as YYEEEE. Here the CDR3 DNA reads TGTGCCAGCAGCTGGACAGATAACACTGAAGCTTTCTTT. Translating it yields CASSWTDNTEAFF.

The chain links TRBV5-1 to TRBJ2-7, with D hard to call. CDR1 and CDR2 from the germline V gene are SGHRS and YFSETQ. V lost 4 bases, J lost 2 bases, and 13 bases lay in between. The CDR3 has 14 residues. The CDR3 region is CASSVNRAPYEQYF. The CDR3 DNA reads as TGCGCCAGCAGCGTAAACCGGGCCCCCTACGAGCAGTACTTC.

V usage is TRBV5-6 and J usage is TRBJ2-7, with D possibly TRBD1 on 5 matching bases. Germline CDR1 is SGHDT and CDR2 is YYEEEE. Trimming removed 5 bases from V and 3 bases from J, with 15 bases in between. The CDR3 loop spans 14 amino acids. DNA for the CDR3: TGTGCCAGCAGTCCAACAGGTGAATACTACGAGCAGTACTTC. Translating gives CASSPTGEYYEQYF.

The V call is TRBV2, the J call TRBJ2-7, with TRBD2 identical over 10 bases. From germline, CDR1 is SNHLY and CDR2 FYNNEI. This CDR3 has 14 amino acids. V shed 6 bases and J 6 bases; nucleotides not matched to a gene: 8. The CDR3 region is CASRKREGLSEQYF. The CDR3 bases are TGTGCCAGCAGGAAGCGGGAGGGCTTAAGCGAGCAGTACTTC.

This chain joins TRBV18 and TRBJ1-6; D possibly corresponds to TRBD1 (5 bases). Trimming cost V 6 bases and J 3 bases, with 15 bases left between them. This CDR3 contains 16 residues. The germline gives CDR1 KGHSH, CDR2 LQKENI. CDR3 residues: CASSSLGTSYNSPLHF. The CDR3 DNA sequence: TGTGCCAGCTCTTCCCTGGGGACCAGCTATAATTCACCCCTCCACTTT.

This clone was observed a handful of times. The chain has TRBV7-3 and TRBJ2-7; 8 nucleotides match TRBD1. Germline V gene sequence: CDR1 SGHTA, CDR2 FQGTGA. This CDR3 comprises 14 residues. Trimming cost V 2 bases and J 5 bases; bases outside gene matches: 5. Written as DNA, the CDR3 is TGTGCCAGCAGCTTAGGCGGACAGGGACACGAGCAGTACTTC. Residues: CASSLGGQGHEQYF. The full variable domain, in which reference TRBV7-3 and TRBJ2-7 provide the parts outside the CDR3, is GAGVSQTPSNKVTEKGKYVELRCDPISGHTALYWYRQSLGQGPEFLIYFQGTGAADDSGLPNDRFFAVRPEGSVSTLKIQRTERGDSAVYLCASSLGGQGHEQYFGPGTRLTVT.

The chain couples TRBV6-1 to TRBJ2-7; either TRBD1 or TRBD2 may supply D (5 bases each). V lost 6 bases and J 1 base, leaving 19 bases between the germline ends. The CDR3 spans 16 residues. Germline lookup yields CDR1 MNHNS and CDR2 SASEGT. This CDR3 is CASRGPYEGRSYEQYF. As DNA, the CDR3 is TGTGCCAGCAGGGGCCCGTATGAGGGGCGGTCCTACGAGCAGTACTTC.